The 17 T cell receptor beta chains given below trace back to one sample, sequenced in a study of response to subunit inactivated influenza vaccine. One entry per CDR3 protein results from TCRdb running MiXCR on the RT-PCR reads. Of roughly 520,000 distinct CDR3 sequences in the sample, approximately 24% were seen once. Here the sequenced sample was CD4+ T cells sorted from PBMCs, taken 4 to 6 days after vaccination. Receptors were obtained from a man aged 45 to 65 who received an inactivated influenza vaccine.

Many counts were recorded for this clonotype. The rearrangement joins TRBV20-1 to TRBJ2-7; unclear D gene. V gave up 1 base and J gave up 0 bases, with 4 bases separating them. CDR1 is DFQATT, CDR2 SNEGSKA, per germline (reference sequence). The CDR3 totals 12 residues. CDR3 loop: CSARGPSYEQYF. The CDR3 nucleotides are TGCAGTGCTAGAGGGCCCTCCTACGAGCAGTACTTC.

The rearrangement joins TRBV9 to TRBJ1-1; D gene unclear. CDR3 size: 17 residues. Germline-derived CDR1 and CDR2 are SGDLS and YYNGEE. V lost 3 bases, J lost 1 base, and 19 bases lay in between. This chain's CDR3 is CASSGRNQSFRNTEAFF. The CDR3 DNA follows: TGTGCCAGCAGCGGACGGAATCAGTCGTTCCGGAACACTGAAGCTTTCTTT.

The chain joins TRBV28 to TRBJ2-3; TRBD1 might be the D (6 bases). Germline CDR1 is MDHEN and CDR2 is SYDVKM. This CDR3 spans 14 amino acids. V lost 5 bases and J 4 bases, leaving 13 bases between the germline ends. CDR3 amino acids: CASSQGTHSDTQYF. The CDR3 DNA reads as TGTGCCAGCAGTCAGGGGACCCATTCAGATACGCAGTATTTT.

The chain employs TRBV10-3 and TRBJ2-3; TRBD2 matches at 7 bases. The J segment lost 4 bases and the V segment lost 8 bases, leaving 12 bases of the junction unmatched. From germline, CDR1 is ENHRY and CDR2 SYGVKD. The CDR3 covers 15 residues. CDR3 loop: CAIVPAGEISDTQYF. The CDR3, as DNA: TGTGCCATCGTTCCTGCGGGAGAAATTTCAGATACGCAGTATTTT.

V gene TRBV27 combines with J gene TRBJ2-1; TRBD1 matches 9 bases. V lost 0 bases to trimming and J lost 4 bases; unmatched junction nucleotides: 7. Germline CDR1 MNHEY, CDR2 SMNVEV (reference sequence). The CDR3 is 17 residues long. CDR3 bases: TGTGCCAGCAGTTTATCGATCGTGGGACAGGGTTACAATGAGCAGTTCTTC. As protein: CASSLSIVGQGYNEQFF.

This clonotype was counted a few times. The V call is TRBV5-1, the J call TRBJ2-7, with 14 positions matching TRBD2. CDR3 length: 16 amino acids. With V trimmed by 4 bases and J by 6 bases, 9 bases remained unmatched. CDR1 is SGHRS, CDR2 YFSETQ, per germline. The CDR3 DNA sequence: TGCGCCAGCAGCCCGGGGACTAGCGGGAGCGATGGCGAGCAGTACTTC. It codes for CASSPGTSGSDGEQYF.

The J gene is TRBJ1-5, the V gene TRBV7-6; TRBD1 agrees at 8 bases. Germline trimming cut 5 bases from V and 6 bases from J; bases unmatched to any gene: 9. The CDR3 has 15 residues. Germline CDR1 SGHVS, CDR2 FNYEAQ. CDR3 in amino acids: CASSPGQGRSQPQHF. DNA for the CDR3: TGTGCCAGCAGCCCCGGACAGGGTAGGAGTCAGCCCCAGCATTTT.

Worth noting for this clonotype: The junction departs from the called germline gene at one end, perhaps through a read error. The V gene is TRBV6-1, the J gene TRBJ2-1; 11 bases agree with TRBD2. The germline CDR1 and CDR2 sequences are MNHNS and SASEGT. This CDR3 has 18 residues. The CDR3: CTSSLTPLLAGAGDEQFF. DNA of the CDR3: TGTACCAGCAGTCTTACCCCTTTACTAGCGGGAGCAGGCGATGAGCAGTTCTTC.

The chain links TRBV5-1 to TRBJ1-6, with 8 bases that match TRBD1. CDR1 is SGHRS and CDR2 is YFSETQ in the germline V gene. V trimming: 0 bases; J trimming: 13 bases; junction bases outside the gene matches: 6. The CDR3 consists of 14 residues. Written as DNA, the CDR3 is TGCGCCAGCAGCTTGGTGACAGGGGAAGATCCCCTCCACTTT. Translation gives CASSLVTGEDPLHF.

This clonotype has only one observation. The chain recombines TRBV6-2 or TRBV6-3 with TRBJ2-1; D remains ambiguous. Germline V CDR1 and CDR2: MNHEY, SVGEGT. V was shortened by 0 bases and J by 9 bases, with 12 bases between the two germline ends. This CDR3 contains 14 residues. The CDR3 bases are TGTGCCAGCAGTTACTCGACCTTTTTTAGTGAGCAGTTCTTC. It is translated as CASSYSTFFSEQFF.

CDR3 nucleotide sequence: TGTGCCAGCAGCCCCGCGGGACACAACACCGGGGAGCTGTTTTTT. Amino acid sequence: CASSPAGHNTGELFF. V gene TRBV7-6 combines with J gene TRBJ2-2; possibly TRBD1 or TRBD2 for D (6 bases each). V dropped 5 bases and J dropped 2 bases, with 12 bases sitting between them. The CDR3 length is 15 residues. Looked up from germline, CDR1 is SGHVS and CDR2 is FNYEAQ. Full variable domain (missing parts from reference TRBV7-6 and TRBJ2-2): GAGVSQSPRYKVTKRGQDVALRCDPISGHVSLYWYRQALGQGPEFLTYFNYEAQQDKSGLPNDRFSAERPEGSISTLTIQRTEQRDSAMYRCASSPAGHNTGELFFGEGSRLTVL.

This clonotype was seen only a few times. V and J are TRBV28 and TRBJ1-4; no clear D gene. This CDR3 is built from 14 residues. CDR1 and CDR2 (germline): MDHEN, SYDVKM. V was clipped by 6 bases and J by 5 bases, with 13 bases between them. This chain's CDR3 is CASRWRTTNEKLFF. The CDR3 DNA reads TGTGCCAGCAGGTGGAGGACCACAAATGAAAAACTGTTTTTT.

This clonotype was counted between two and nine times. One end of the junction is discordant with germline, which a read error may explain. V gene TRBV2 combines with J gene TRBJ2-3; D is unclear. This CDR3 is 14 amino acids long. In germline, CDR1 is SNHLY, CDR2 FYNNEI. DNA of the CDR3: TGTGCCAGCAGTAAGGCGGAGTCCACAGATGCGCAGTATTTT. It is translated as CASSKAESTDAQYF.

The sample holds a few counts of this clonotype. The rearrangement joins TRBV5-1 to TRBJ2-1; 11 bases align to TRBD2. With 0 bases clipped from V and 8 bases from J, the junction kept 7 bases outside the gene matches. The CDR3 runs to 16 residues. Germline assignment: CDR1 SGHRS and CDR2 YFSETQ. CDR3 DNA: TGCGCCAGCAGCTTGGCAACTAGCGGGAGTCGCCATGAGCAGTTCTTC. Translated, it gives CASSLATSGSRHEQFF.

The chain employs TRBV6-2 or TRBV6-3 and TRBJ2-1; 10 nucleotides match TRBD2. CDR1 and CDR2 (germline): MNHEY, SVGEGT. With V trimmed by 5 bases and J by 2 bases, 6 bases remained unmatched. CDR3 length: 16 amino acids. This CDR3 reads CASSTLAGGPYNEQFF. As DNA, the CDR3 is TGTGCCAGCAGTACCTTAGCGGGAGGACCCTACAATGAGCAGTTCTTC.

This clonotype appeared many times. The rearrangement uses TRBV20-1 and TRBJ2-3, with 12 bases aligning to TRBD2. Trimming cost V 5 bases and J 0 bases; bases outside gene matches: 3. Per germline, CDR1 DFQATT and CDR2 SNEGSKA (reference sequence). The CDR3 loop spans 15 amino acids. In DNA, the CDR3 is TGCAGTGCTGATGGACTAGCGGGAAGCACAGATACGCAGTATTTT. Its protein is CSADGLAGSTDTQYF.

This clonotype was seen only a few times. The V and J genes are TRBV9 and TRBJ1-4; tentative D call: TRBD1 (6 bases). V dropped 4 bases and J dropped 3 bases, with 10 bases sitting between them. This CDR3 contains 14 residues. The germline gives CDR1 SGDLS, CDR2 YYNGEE. CDR3 nucleotides: TGTGCCAGCAGCCCTGGACAGTCTAATGAAAAACTGTTTTTT. Amino acids: CASSPGQSNEKLFF.